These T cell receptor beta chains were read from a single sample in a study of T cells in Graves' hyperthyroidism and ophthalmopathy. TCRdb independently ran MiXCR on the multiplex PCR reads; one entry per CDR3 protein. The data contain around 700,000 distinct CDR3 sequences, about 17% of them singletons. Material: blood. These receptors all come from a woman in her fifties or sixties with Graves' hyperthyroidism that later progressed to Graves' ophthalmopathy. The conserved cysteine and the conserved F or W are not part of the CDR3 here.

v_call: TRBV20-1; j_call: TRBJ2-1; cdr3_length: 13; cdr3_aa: SASILTSGANEQF
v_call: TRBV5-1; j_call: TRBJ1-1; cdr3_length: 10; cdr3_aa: ASSSENTEAF
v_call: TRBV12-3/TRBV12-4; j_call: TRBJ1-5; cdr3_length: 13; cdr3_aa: ASSFTGVGNQPQH
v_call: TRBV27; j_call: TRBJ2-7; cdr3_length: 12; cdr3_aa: ASSFYTGGDEQY
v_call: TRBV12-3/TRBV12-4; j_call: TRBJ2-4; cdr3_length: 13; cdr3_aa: ASGKLRGGRNIQY
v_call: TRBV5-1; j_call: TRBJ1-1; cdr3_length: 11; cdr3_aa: ASSLDTISEAF
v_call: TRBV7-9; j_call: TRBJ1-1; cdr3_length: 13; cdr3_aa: ASSSTRQGRTEAF
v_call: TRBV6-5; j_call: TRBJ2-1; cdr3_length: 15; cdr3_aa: ASSYSAAGVQYNEQF
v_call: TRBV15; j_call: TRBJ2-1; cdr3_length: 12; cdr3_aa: ATSSQPGGGEQF
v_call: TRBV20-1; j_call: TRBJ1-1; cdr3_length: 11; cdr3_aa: SASPDMNTEAF
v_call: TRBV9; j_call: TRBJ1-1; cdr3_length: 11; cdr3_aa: ASSVGRDTEAF
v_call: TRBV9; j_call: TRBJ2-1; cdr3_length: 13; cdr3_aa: ASSDRTVSYNEQF
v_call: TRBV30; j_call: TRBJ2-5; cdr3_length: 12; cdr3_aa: ASPLLGLGETQY
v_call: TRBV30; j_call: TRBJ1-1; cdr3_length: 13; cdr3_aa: AWSVQRGPYTEAS
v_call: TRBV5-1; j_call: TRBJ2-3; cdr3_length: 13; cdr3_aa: ASRPRGQNTDTQY
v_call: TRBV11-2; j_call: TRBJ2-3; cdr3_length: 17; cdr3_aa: ASSLEGGGRGSAADTQY
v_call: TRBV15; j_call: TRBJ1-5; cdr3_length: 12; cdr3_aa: ATKIDRASQPQH
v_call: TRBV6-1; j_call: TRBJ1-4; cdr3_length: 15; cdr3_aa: ASSSGQALLQGEKLF
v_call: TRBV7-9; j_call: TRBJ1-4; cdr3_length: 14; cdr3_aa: ASSTSRQGLNEKLF
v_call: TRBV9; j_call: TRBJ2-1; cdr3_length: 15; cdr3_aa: ASSASGGSPSYNEQF
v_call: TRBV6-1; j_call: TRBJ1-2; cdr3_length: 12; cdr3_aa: ATTIAGTGLGYT
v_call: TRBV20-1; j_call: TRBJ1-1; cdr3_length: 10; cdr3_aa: SAVDRGDSAF
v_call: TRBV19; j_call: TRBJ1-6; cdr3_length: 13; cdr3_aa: ASTPGLGRNSPLH
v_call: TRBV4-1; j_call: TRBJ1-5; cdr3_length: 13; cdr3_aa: ASSPGDRDNQPQH
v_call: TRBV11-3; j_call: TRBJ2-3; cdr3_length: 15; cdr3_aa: ASSRRASGGTTDTQY
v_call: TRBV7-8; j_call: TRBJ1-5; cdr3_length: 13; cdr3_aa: ASSGRGAGNQPQH
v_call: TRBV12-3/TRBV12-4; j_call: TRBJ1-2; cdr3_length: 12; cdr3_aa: ASKKTGGQYGYT
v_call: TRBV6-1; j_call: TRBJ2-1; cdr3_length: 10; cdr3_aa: ASRRNRDEQF
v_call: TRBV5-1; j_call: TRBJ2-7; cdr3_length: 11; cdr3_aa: ASSFPGAYEQY
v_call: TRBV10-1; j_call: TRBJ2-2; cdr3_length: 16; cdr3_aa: ASSESTVLGFGTGELF
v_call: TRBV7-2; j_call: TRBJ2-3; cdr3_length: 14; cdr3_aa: ASSPLLTSASDTQY
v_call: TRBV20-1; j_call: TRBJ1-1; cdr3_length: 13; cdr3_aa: SAPAWTRLNTEAF